A selection of T cell receptor beta chains follows, all from one sample in a study of blood T cell repertoires in COVID-19. TCRdb keeps only in-frame clones here, not all; method: immunoSEQ multiplex PCR. The sample lists about 530,000 clones, 85% to 90% seen once, with 7.5% to 9% in the top ten. Sequencing input: peripheral blood. Receptor source: a woman in her forties or fifties with COVID-19, enrolled during active disease. Each CDR3 is given with its conserved first and last residue. Each record gives: D gene, J gene, V gene, clone size, CDR3 DNA, CDR3 protein. D genes are given only for firm matches. For some rows the clone size is stated as once, few or many, or as a class when expanded; others skip it.

d_call: TRBD1
j_call: TRBJ1-1
v_call: TRBV30
clone_size: few
cdr3_nt: TGTGCCTGGGTGGAGGGGGCTAGCACTGAAGCTTTCTTT
cdr3_aa: CAWVEGASTEAFF

d_call: TRBD1
j_call: TRBJ1-3
v_call: TRBV9
clone_size: NA
cdr3_nt: TGTGCCAGCAGCGTAGGGGCGGGACAGCGCAACTCTGGAAACACCATATATTTT
cdr3_aa: CASSVGAGQRNSGNTIYF

d_call: NA
j_call: TRBJ1-2
v_call: TRBV9
clone_size: NA
cdr3_nt: TGTGCCAGTACCAGGGGCGGCTATGGCTACACCTTC
cdr3_aa: CASTRGGYGYTF

d_call: TRBD1
j_call: TRBJ2-7
v_call: TRBV9
clone_size: NA
cdr3_nt: TGTGCCAGCAGCGCTGGGGGGACAGGGGGCGACGAGCAGTACTTC
cdr3_aa: CASSAGGTGGDEQYF

d_call: NA
j_call: TRBJ1-2
v_call: TRBV2
clone_size: NA
cdr3_nt: TGTGCCAGCAGTGTATATGGAGGGGACTATGGCTACACCTTC
cdr3_aa: CASSVYGGDYGYTF

d_call: NA
j_call: TRBJ1-1
v_call: TRBV28
clone_size: NA
cdr3_nt: TGTGCCAGCCGGGTGCAGGGGATGAACACTGAAGCTTTCTTT
cdr3_aa: CASRVQGMNTEAFF

d_call: NA
j_call: TRBJ2-5
v_call: TRBV6-5
clone_size: NA
cdr3_nt: TGTGCCAGCAGTTACGGGGCAGGGGAGACCCAGTACTTC
cdr3_aa: CASSYGAGETQYF

d_call: TRBD1
j_call: TRBJ2-3
v_call: TRBV29-1
clone_size: NA
cdr3_nt: TGCAGCTATAGGACAGGGCTTAGCACAGATACGCAGTATTTT
cdr3_aa: CSYRTGLSTDTQYF

d_call: TRBD1
j_call: TRBJ2-7
v_call: TRBV10-1
clone_size: once
cdr3_nt: TGCGCCAGCAGTGACTCCCCGGGACAGGGGGCTCCTTACGAGCAGTACTTC
cdr3_aa: CASSDSPGQGAPYEQYF

d_call: TRBD1
j_call: TRBJ2-7
v_call: TRBV2
clone_size: NA
cdr3_nt: TGTGCCAGCAAAGAGGGACAGCCCTACGAGCAGTACTTC
cdr3_aa: CASKEGQPYEQYF

d_call: NA
j_call: TRBJ2-1
v_call: TRBV29-1
clone_size: NA
cdr3_nt: TGCAGCGTTGAAGAAACTAGTTATGGTAATGAGCAGTTCTTC
cdr3_aa: CSVEETSYGNEQFF

d_call: TRBD2
j_call: TRBJ2-1
v_call: TRBV5-4
clone_size: NA
cdr3_nt: TGTGCCAGCAGCTCTACGTATAGCGGGGGCTACAATGAGCAGTTCTTC
cdr3_aa: CASSSTYSGGYNEQFF

d_call: NA
j_call: TRBJ2-5
v_call: TRBV7-9
clone_size: NA
cdr3_nt: TGTGCCAGCAGCTCCTCCTCGGGACATCCTAAAGGGGAGACCCAGTACTTC
cdr3_aa: CASSSSSGHPKGETQYF

d_call: TRBD1
j_call: TRBJ1-4
v_call: TRBV19
clone_size: NA
cdr3_nt: TGTGCCAGTCAATTCGGACAGGCTTCAACTAATGAAAAACTGTTTTTT
cdr3_aa: CASQFGQASTNEKLFF

d_call: TRBD2
j_call: TRBJ2-3
v_call: TRBV11-2
clone_size: NA
cdr3_nt: TGTGCCAGCAGCTTAGTGCGGGGGAGCACAGATACGCAGTATTTT
cdr3_aa: CASSLVRGSTDTQYF

d_call: NA
j_call: TRBJ1-6
v_call: TRBV19
clone_size: NA
cdr3_nt: TGTGCCAGTACCTCCGCCGACAGCGCTGGATCACCCCTCCACTTT
cdr3_aa: CASTSADSAGSPLHF

d_call: NA
j_call: TRBJ2-2
v_call: TRBV5-4
clone_size: NA
cdr3_nt: TGTGCCAGCAACCCAGGAGGGGCAGGTGACACCGGGGAGCTGTTTTTT
cdr3_aa: CASNPGGAGDTGELFF

d_call: TRBD1
j_call: TRBJ2-7
v_call: TRBV5-4
clone_size: NA
cdr3_nt: TGTGCCAGCAGCCCCCCCCCGGGACAGGGGGGGGAGCAGTACTTC
cdr3_aa: CASSPPPGQGGEQYF

d_call: NA
j_call: TRBJ2-7
v_call: TRBV5-1
clone_size: NA
cdr3_nt: TGCGCCAGCAGCGCCTCGGGGGACCCACAGGTGAACGAGCAGTACTTC
cdr3_aa: CASSASGDPQVNEQYF

d_call: TRBD1
j_call: TRBJ2-2
v_call: TRBV2
clone_size: NA
cdr3_nt: TGTGCCAGCAGTGAGCCTTCGCGACAGGGGTCGAACACCGGGGAGCTGTTTTTT
cdr3_aa: CASSEPSRQGSNTGELFF

d_call: NA
j_call: TRBJ1-2
v_call: TRBV18
clone_size: NA
cdr3_nt: TGTGCCAGCTCACCCTTAGGGACATTCGATGGCTACACCTTC
cdr3_aa: CASSPLGTFDGYTF

d_call: NA
j_call: TRBJ1-4
v_call: TRBV3-1/TRBV3-2
clone_size: NA
cdr3_nt: TGTGCCAGCAGCCAATTAAGGGGTAATGAAAAACTGTTTTTT
cdr3_aa: CASSQLRGNEKLFF

d_call: NA
j_call: TRBJ2-3
v_call: TRBV24-1
clone_size: NA
cdr3_nt: TGTGCCACCAGTGACCCAGGAACAGGGGGGGGATTCACAGATACGCAGTATTTT
cdr3_aa: CATSDPGTGGGFTDTQYF

d_call: NA
j_call: TRBJ2-1
v_call: TRBV9
clone_size: NA
cdr3_nt: TGTGCCAGCAGCGTAGAGGGAGCCTTCCCCTACAATGAGCAGTTCTTC
cdr3_aa: CASSVEGAFPYNEQFF

d_call: NA
j_call: TRBJ2-3
v_call: TRBV5-4
clone_size: NA
cdr3_nt: TGTGCCAGCAGCTCCCCCTGGAGGGGGCTGCCAGATACGCAGTATTTT
cdr3_aa: CASSSPWRGLPDTQYF

d_call: NA
j_call: TRBJ1-5
v_call: TRBV28
clone_size: NA
cdr3_nt: TGTGCCAGCAGTTTACCCAGGGGCTCGAGCAATCAGCCCCAGCATTTT
cdr3_aa: CASSLPRGSSNQPQHF

d_call: TRBD1
j_call: TRBJ1-6
v_call: TRBV30
clone_size: NA
cdr3_nt: TGTGCCTGGAGTTTGGACAGGGGGCTCTATAATTCACCCCTCCACTTT
cdr3_aa: CAWSLDRGLYNSPLHF

d_call: NA
j_call: TRBJ2-7
v_call: TRBV12-5
clone_size: NA
cdr3_nt: TGTGCTAGTGGTTTGTTCGGGACAGAGCAGTACTTC
cdr3_aa: CASGLFGTEQYF

d_call: NA
j_call: TRBJ1-1
v_call: TRBV18
clone_size: once
cdr3_nt: TGTGCCAGCTCACCAAAGGCGGGGAACACTGAAGCTTTCTTT
cdr3_aa: CASSPKAGNTEAFF

d_call: TRBD1
j_call: TRBJ2-1
v_call: TRBV3-1/TRBV3-2
clone_size: NA
cdr3_nt: TGTGCCAGCAGCATGATACCGGGACAGTACAATGAGCAGTTCTTC
cdr3_aa: CASSMIPGQYNEQFF

d_call: NA
j_call: TRBJ1-3
v_call: TRBV28
clone_size: NA
cdr3_nt: TGTGCCAGCAGTAGCGTCAGGGTCTCTGGAAACACCATATATTTT
cdr3_aa: CASSSVRVSGNTIYF

d_call: NA
j_call: TRBJ1-5
v_call: TRBV20-1
clone_size: NA
cdr3_nt: TGCAGTGCTAGTCGGCAGGGGAGTCAGCCCCAGCATTTT
cdr3_aa: CSASRQGSQPQHF

d_call: TRBD2
j_call: TRBJ2-2
v_call: TRBV19
clone_size: NA
cdr3_nt: TGTGCCAGTAGTGGGGGACTAGCGGGCTGGGAGCTGTTTTTT
cdr3_aa: CASSGGLAGWELFF

d_call: NA
j_call: TRBJ1-2
v_call: TRBV28
clone_size: NA
cdr3_nt: TGTGCCAGCAGTACCTTATCGGGAGGCACTGCAGGCTACACCTTC
cdr3_aa: CASSTLSGGTAGYTF

d_call: TRBD1
j_call: TRBJ1-3
v_call: TRBV6-2/TRBV6-3
clone_size: NA
cdr3_nt: TGTGCCAGCAGTGAGGAACCCGACAGGGGGGGAGACACCATATATTTT
cdr3_aa: CASSEEPDRGGDTIYF

d_call: TRBD2
j_call: TRBJ2-7
v_call: TRBV7-2
clone_size: NA
cdr3_nt: TGTGCCAGCAGCTATTCGGGGGGTCCCTACGAGCAGTACTTC
cdr3_aa: CASSYSGGPYEQYF

d_call: NA
j_call: TRBJ2-7
v_call: TRBV20-1
clone_size: NA
cdr3_nt: TGCAGTGCTCGCCAGCGCTACGAGCAGTACTTC
cdr3_aa: CSARQRYEQYF

d_call: TRBD2
j_call: TRBJ2-7
v_call: TRBV6-5
clone_size: NA
cdr3_nt: TGTGCCAGCTATAGGCGGGGGGCGCAATCCTACGAGCAGTACTTC
cdr3_aa: CASYRRGAQSYEQYF

d_call: NA
j_call: TRBJ1-5
v_call: TRBV20-1
clone_size: NA
cdr3_nt: TGCAGTGCTAATGATAATAGCAATCAGCCCCAGCATTTT
cdr3_aa: CSANDNSNQPQHF

d_call: TRBD1
j_call: TRBJ1-2
v_call: TRBV6-5
clone_size: NA
cdr3_nt: TGTGCCAGCAGTTTGACAGGGGGAGGCTACACCTTC
cdr3_aa: CASSLTGGGYTF

d_call: NA
j_call: TRBJ2-7
v_call: TRBV12-2
clone_size: NA
cdr3_nt: TGTGCAAGTCGCCCTACGTCCCTCTACGAGCAGTACTTC
cdr3_aa: CASRPTSLYEQYF

d_call: NA
j_call: TRBJ1-2
v_call: TRBV7-8
clone_size: NA
cdr3_nt: TGTGCCAGCAGCTTGACAGGAGCTAACTATGGCTACACCTTC
cdr3_aa: CASSLTGANYGYTF

d_call: NA
j_call: TRBJ1-4
v_call: TRBV2
clone_size: NA
cdr3_nt: TGTGCCAGCATCCGGGAGGATGCTAATGAAAAACTGTTTTTT
cdr3_aa: CASIREDANEKLFF

d_call: NA
j_call: TRBJ1-5
v_call: TRBV27
clone_size: NA
cdr3_nt: TGTGCCAGCAGTAACAATAATCAGCCCCAGCATTTT
cdr3_aa: CASSNNNQPQHF

d_call: NA
j_call: TRBJ1-1
v_call: TRBV19
clone_size: NA
cdr3_nt: TGTGCCAGTAGTATATGGGCCGAAGCTTTCTTT
cdr3_aa: CASSIWAEAFF

d_call: NA
j_call: TRBJ1-2
v_call: TRBV5-1
clone_size: once
cdr3_nt: TGCGCCAGCAGCTTGGGGGCAGGGGAGATTGGCTACACCTTC
cdr3_aa: CASSLGAGEIGYTF

d_call: TRBD1
j_call: TRBJ1-5
v_call: TRBV9
clone_size: NA
cdr3_nt: TGTGCCTCCGCCCGGGACAGCCATCAGCCCCAGCATTTT
cdr3_aa: CASARDSHQPQHF

d_call: NA
j_call: TRBJ2-3
v_call: TRBV6-5
clone_size: NA
cdr3_nt: TGTGCCAGCAGTTACTCGCGGGCGGTAACAGATACGCAGTATTTT
cdr3_aa: CASSYSRAVTDTQYF

d_call: NA
j_call: TRBJ2-3
v_call: TRBV19
clone_size: NA
cdr3_nt: TGTGCCTGCGGCGGACTTCCTAGCACAGATACGCAGTATTTT
cdr3_aa: CACGGLPSTDTQYF

d_call: TRBD1
j_call: TRBJ2-7
v_call: TRBV6-5
clone_size: NA
cdr3_nt: TGTGCCAGCAATCGACAGGGCCCCGGATACGAGCAGTACTTC
cdr3_aa: CASNRQGPGYEQYF

d_call: TRBD1
j_call: TRBJ2-2
v_call: TRBV5-1
clone_size: NA
cdr3_nt: TGCGCCAGCAGCCAGAGGACAGGGCAGACCGGGGAGCTGTTTTTT
cdr3_aa: CASSQRTGQTGELFF

d_call: TRBD2
j_call: TRBJ2-3
v_call: TRBV10-3
clone_size: NA
cdr3_nt: TGTGCCACCCGGACTAGCGGGGGAACTAGCACAGATACGCAGTATTTT
cdr3_aa: CATRTSGGTSTDTQYF

d_call: NA
j_call: TRBJ1-3
v_call: TRBV5-1
clone_size: NA
cdr3_nt: TGCGCCAGCAGCTTGGGACAGGCCCTCTCTGGAAACACCATATATTTT
cdr3_aa: CASSLGQALSGNTIYF

d_call: NA
j_call: TRBJ2-7
v_call: TRBV5-1
clone_size: NA
cdr3_nt: TGCGCCAGTACCGGGGACACGGACTACGAGCAGTACTTC
cdr3_aa: CASTGDTDYEQYF

d_call: NA
j_call: TRBJ2-1
v_call: TRBV15
clone_size: NA
cdr3_nt: TGTGCCACCAGGGGGCCCTCCTACAATGAGCAGTTCTTC
cdr3_aa: CATRGPSYNEQFF